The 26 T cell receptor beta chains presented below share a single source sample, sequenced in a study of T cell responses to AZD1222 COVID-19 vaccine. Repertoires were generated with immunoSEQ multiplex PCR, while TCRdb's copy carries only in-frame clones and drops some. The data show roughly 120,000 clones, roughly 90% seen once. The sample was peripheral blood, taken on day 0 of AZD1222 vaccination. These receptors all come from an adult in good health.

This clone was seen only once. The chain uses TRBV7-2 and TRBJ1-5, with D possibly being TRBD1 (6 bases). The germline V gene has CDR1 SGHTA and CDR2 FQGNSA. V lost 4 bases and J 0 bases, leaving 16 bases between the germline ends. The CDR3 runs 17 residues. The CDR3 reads CASSSSGTPYSNQPQHF. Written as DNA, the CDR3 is TGTGCCAGCAGCTCATCCGGGACACCCTATAGCAATCAGCCCCAGCATTTT. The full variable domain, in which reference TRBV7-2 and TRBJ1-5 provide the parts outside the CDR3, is GAGVSQSPSNKVTEKGKDVELRCDPISGHTALYWYRQSLGQGLEFLIYFQGNSAPDKSGLPSDRFSAERTGGSVSTLTIQRTQQEDSAVYLCASSSSGTPYSNQPQHFGDGTRLSIL.

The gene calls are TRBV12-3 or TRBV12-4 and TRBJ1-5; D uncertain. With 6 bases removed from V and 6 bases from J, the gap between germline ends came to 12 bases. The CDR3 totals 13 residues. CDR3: CASRGRAGQPQHF. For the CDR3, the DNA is TGTGCCAGCAGGGGGAGGGCTGGTCAGCCCCAGCATTTT.

The CDR3 coding sequence is TGCGCCAGCAGCCAAGTCCCCAATGAGCAGTTCTTC. Translation: CASSQVPNEQFF. This sequence joins TRBV4-1 and TRBJ2-1; D call uncertain. This CDR3 is built from 12 residues. The ends were cut back, 1 base at V and 6 bases at J, with 4 bases in the middle. Germline CDR1 is MGHRA and CDR2 is YSYEKL.

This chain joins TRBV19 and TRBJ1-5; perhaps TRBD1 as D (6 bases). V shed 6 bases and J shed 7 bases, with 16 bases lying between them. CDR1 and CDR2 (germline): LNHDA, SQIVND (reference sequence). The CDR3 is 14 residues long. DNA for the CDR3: TGTGCCAGTAGCCAGACAGGTCCGTGGCAGCCCCAGCATTTT. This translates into CASSQTGPWQPQHF.

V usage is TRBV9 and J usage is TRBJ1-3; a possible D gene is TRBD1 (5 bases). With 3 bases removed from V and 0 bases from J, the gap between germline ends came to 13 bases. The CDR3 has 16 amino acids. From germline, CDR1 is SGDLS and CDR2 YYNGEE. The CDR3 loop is CASSGRGSYSGNTIYF. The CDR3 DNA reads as TGTGCCAGCAGCGGCCGGGGGAGTTACTCTGGAAACACCATATATTTT.

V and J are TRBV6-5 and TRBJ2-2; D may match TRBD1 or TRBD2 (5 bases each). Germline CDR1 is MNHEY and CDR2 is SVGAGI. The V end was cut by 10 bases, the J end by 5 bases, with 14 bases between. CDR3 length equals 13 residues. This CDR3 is CATHRGETGELFF. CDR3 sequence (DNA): TGTGCCACCCACCGAGGGGAGACCGGGGAGCTGTTTTTT.

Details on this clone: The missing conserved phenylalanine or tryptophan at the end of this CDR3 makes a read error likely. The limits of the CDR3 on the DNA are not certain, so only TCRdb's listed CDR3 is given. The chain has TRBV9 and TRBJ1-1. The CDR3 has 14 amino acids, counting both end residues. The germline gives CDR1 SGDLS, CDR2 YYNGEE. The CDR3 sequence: CASSVAQQGAPLTL.

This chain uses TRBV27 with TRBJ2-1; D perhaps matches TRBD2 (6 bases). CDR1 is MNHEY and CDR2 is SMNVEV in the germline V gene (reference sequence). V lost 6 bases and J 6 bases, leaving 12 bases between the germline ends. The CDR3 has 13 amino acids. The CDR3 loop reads CASSYNGGNEQFF. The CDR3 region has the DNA TGTGCCAGCAGCTATAACGGGGGCAATGAGCAGTTCTTC.

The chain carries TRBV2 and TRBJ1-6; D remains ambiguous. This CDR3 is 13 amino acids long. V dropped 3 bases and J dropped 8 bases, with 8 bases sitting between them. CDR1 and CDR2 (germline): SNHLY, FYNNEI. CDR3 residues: CASSDRRDSPLHF. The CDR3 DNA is TGTGCCAGCAGTGACAGGCGGGATTCACCCCTCCACTTT.

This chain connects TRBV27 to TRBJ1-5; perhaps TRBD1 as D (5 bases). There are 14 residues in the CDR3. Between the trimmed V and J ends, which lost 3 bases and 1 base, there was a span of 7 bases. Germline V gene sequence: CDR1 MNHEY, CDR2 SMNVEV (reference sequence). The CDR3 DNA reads TGTGCCAGCAGTTTTAAGGGGAGCAATCAGCCCCAGCATTTT. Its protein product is CASSFKGSNQPQHF.

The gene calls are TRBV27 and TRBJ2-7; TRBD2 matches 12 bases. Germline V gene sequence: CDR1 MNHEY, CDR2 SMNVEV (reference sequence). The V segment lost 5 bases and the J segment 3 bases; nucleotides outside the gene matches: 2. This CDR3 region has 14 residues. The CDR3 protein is CASSQGLAGYEQYF. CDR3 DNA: TGTGCCAGCAGTCAGGGACTAGCGGGCTACGAGCAGTACTTC.

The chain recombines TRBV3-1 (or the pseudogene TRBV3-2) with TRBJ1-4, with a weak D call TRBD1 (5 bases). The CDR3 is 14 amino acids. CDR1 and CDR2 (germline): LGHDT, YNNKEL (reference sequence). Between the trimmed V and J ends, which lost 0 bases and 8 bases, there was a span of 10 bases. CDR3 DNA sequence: TGTGCCAGCAGCCAAGACCCTCGGGGGGAAAAACTGTTTTTT. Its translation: CASSQDPRGEKLFF.

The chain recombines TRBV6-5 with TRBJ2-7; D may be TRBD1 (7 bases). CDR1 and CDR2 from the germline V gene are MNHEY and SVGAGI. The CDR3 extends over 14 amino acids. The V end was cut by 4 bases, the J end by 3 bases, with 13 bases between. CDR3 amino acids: CASSSGGSNYEQYF. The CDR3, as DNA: TGTGCCAGCAGTTCAGGGGGGTCTAACTACGAGCAGTACTTC.

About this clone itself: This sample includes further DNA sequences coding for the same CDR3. CDR3 amino acids: CATSETGGTDTQYF. In nucleotides, the CDR3 is TGTGCCACCAGCGAGACAGGAGGAACAGATACGCAGTATTTT. The chain joins TRBV24-1 to TRBJ2-3, with D possibly matching TRBD1 (6 bases). Trimming pared 7 bases from V and 3 bases from J, leaving 13 bases between. From germline, CDR1 is KGHDR and CDR2 SFDVKD. The CDR3 sequence is 14 residues long.

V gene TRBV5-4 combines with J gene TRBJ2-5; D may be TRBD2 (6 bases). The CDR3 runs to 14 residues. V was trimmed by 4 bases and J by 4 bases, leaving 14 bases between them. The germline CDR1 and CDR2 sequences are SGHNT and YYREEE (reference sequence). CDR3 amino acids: CASSLGRRGETQYF. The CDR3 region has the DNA TGTGCCAGCAGCCTTGGCCGGCGGGGAGAGACCCAGTACTTC.

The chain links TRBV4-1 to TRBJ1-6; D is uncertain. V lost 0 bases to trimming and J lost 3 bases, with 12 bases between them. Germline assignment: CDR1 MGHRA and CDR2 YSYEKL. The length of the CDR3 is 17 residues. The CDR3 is CASSQDSPPGYNSPLHF. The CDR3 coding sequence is TGCGCCAGCAGCCAAGACTCCCCCCCCGGCTATAATTCACCCCTCCACTTT.

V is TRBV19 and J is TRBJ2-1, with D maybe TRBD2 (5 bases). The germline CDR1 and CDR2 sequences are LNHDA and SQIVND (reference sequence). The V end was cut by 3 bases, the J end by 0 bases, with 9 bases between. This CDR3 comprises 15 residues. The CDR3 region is CASSIGRVSYNEQFF. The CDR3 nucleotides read TGTGCCAGTAGTATTGGGCGGGTCTCCTACAATGAGCAGTTCTTC.

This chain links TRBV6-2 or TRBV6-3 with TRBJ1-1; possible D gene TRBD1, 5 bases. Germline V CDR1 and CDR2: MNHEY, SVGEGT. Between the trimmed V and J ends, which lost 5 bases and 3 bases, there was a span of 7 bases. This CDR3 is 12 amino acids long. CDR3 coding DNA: TGTGCCAGCAGTACGGGACACACTGAAGCTTTCTTT. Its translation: CASSTGHTEAFF.

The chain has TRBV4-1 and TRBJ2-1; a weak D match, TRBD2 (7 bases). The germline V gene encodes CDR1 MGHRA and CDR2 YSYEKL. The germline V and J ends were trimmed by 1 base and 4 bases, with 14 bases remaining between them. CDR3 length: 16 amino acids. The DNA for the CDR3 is TGCGCCAGCAGCCAAGGAGGGGGGAGGGGTTACAATGAGCAGTTCTTC. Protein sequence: CASSQGGGRGYNEQFF.

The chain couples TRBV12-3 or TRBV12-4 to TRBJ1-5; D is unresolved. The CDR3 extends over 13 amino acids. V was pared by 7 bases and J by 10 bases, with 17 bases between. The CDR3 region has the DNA TGTGCCAGCACCCATGACGCAGGCCACCCCCAGCATTTT. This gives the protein CASTHDAGHPQHF.

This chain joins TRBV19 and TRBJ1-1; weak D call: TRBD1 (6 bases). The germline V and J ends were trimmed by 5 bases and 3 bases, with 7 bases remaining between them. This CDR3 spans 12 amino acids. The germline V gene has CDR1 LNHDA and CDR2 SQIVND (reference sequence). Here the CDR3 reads CASSEGDTEAFF. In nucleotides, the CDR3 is TGTGCCAGTAGTGAGGGGGACACTGAAGCTTTCTTT.

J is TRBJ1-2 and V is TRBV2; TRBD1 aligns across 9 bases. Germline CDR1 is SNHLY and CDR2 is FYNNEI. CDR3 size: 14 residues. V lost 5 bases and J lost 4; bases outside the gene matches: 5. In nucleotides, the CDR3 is TGTGCCAGCAGTCCGGGACAGGGTATCTATGGCTACACCTTC. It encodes CASSPGQGIYGYTF. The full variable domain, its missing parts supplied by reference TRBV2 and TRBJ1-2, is EPEVTQTPSHQVTQMGQEVILRCVPISNHLYFYWYRQILGQKVEFLVSFYNNEISEKSEIFDDQFSVERPDGSNFTLKIRSTKLEDSAMYFCASSPGQGIYGYTFGSGTRLTVV.

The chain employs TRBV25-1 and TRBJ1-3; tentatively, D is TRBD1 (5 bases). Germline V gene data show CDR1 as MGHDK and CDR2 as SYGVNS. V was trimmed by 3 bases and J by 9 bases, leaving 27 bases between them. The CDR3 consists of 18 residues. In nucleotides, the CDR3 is TGTGCCAGCAGTGATCGATTGGGGCAGGGCCGTATCGGTAGCACCATATATTTT. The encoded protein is CASSDRLGQGRIGSTIYF.

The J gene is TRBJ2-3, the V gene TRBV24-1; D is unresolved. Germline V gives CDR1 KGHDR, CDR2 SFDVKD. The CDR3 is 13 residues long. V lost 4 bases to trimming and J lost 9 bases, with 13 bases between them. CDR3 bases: TGTGCCACCAGTGAGCGACCCACCGGGACGCAGTATTTT. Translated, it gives CATSERPTGTQYF.

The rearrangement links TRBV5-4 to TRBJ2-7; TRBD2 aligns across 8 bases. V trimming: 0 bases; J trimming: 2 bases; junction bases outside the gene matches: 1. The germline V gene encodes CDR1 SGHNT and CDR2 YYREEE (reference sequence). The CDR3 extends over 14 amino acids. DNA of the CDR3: TGTGCCAGCAGCTTGGAAGCGGGAGCCTACGAGCAGTACTTC. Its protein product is CASSLEAGAYEQYF.

CDR3 coding DNA: TGTGCCAGCAGCCCGGTAGGGGGAGGTCACTACGAGCAGTACTTC. Translation: CASSPVGGGHYEQYF. The V and J genes are TRBV7-6 and TRBJ2-7, with D perhaps TRBD1 or TRBD2 (6 bases each). The germline CDR1 and CDR2 sequences are SGHVS and FNYEAQ. V lost 5 bases and J 3 bases, leaving 17 bases between the germline ends. The CDR3 length is 15 residues.